There are many counts of the clone carrying this T cell receptor (beta chain). What it binds is not known. Read sequence stops 3 residues before the CDR3 end, and the germline J gene provides the missing end. This sample stems from a study of T cell clonality in common variable immunodeficiency. The CDR3 length is 13 residues. Germline V gives CDR1 SGHAT, CDR2 FQNNGV. Trimming stripped 2 bases from V and 5 bases from J, with 4 bases between. Whole-study results and caveats: Common variable immunodeficiency TCR beta sequences reportedly had fewer deletions and N-nucleotide insertions. CVID subjects shared fewer TCRbeta clones than healthy controls did.

Sequencing used immunoSEQ multiplex PCR; TCRdb keeps in-frame clones, though not all of them. This repertoire holds tens of thousands of clones, and none appear only once. This chain joins TRBV11-2 and TRBJ1-6; D is undetermined. The sequencing sample was made of peripheral blood mononuclear cells. The source of this sequence is a human donor with common variable immunodeficiency. CDR3 protein: CASSLQDNSPLHF. The sequenced CDR3 bases are TGTGCCAGCAGCTTACAGGATAATTCACCC. The whole variable domain, remainder taken from reference TRBV11-2 and TRBJ1-6, is EAGVAQSPRYKIIEKRQSVAFWCNPISGHATLYWYQQILGQGPKLLIQFQNNGVVDDSQLPKDRFSAERLKGVDSTLKIQPAKLEDSAVYLCASSLQDNSPLHFGNGTRLTVT.